This TCR beta chain was retrieved from a study of T-cell reconstitution after alpha-beta-depleted transplantation in children. Notes on the study in general: The authors attributed T-cell counts and diversity one year after transplant mostly to newly produced T cells. After transplant, at about two months, alpha-beta T cells were reportedly derived from several hundred expanded graft clones.

The CDR3 consists of 12 residues. Trimming left V 4 bases short and J 7 bases short, with 8 bases between. Germline V gives CDR1 PRHDT, CDR2 FYEKMQ (reference sequence). Remarks on this clonotype: Antigen specificity is unknown.

The library targeted TCRbeta and was prepared with unique molecular identifiers. TCRdb re-analysed the PCR reads in MiXCR, keeping a single row per CDR3 protein. The sample lists 250,000 to 400,000 distinct CDR3 sequences; approximately 20% were seen once. The sample was PBMCs, mostly from graft donor cells, taken 180 days after TCRalphabeta/CD19-depleted stem cell transplant. The genes are TRBV13 and TRBJ1-5; no definite D call. The receptor was isolated from a male patient younger than 18 who had a stem cell transplant for acute lymphoblastic leukemia, so the T cells may come from the graft donor. The CDR3: CASSSASQPQHF. The CDR3 DNA sequence: TGTGCCAGCAGCTCAGCATCACAGCCCCAGCATTTT.